Below, 5 T cell receptor beta chains from the same sample are listed, as sequenced in a study of blood T cell repertoires in COVID-19. Sequencing used immunoSEQ multiplex PCR; TCRdb keeps in-frame clones, though not all of them. This table has some 370,000 clones, around 92% appearing once. The sample taken for sequencing was peripheral blood. The receptors originated from a man aged 35 to 55 with acute or convalescent COVID-19.

This clone was counted a single time. The chain joins TRBV28 to TRBJ1-2, with D uncertain. V was cut by 6 bases and J by 2 bases, with 13 bases left in between. In germline, CDR1 is MDHEN, CDR2 SYDVKM. The CDR3 is 14 amino acids. The CDR3 loop is CASSVQSQNYGYTF. The DNA of the CDR3 is TGTGCCAGCAGCGTTCAATCGCAGAACTATGGCTACACCTTC.

The gene calls are TRBV5-1 and TRBJ2-2; 7 bases map to TRBD2. Germline values: CDR1 SGHRS, CDR2 YFSETQ. The junction had 4 bases not matched to a gene; V was cut back by 0 bases and J by 2 bases. The CDR3 contains 16 residues. The CDR3: CASSLAASGNTGELFF. CDR3 nucleotide sequence: TGCGCCAGCAGCTTGGCCGCTAGCGGAAACACCGGGGAGCTGTTTTTT.

The gene calls are TRBV7-9 and TRBJ2-7, with 7 bases identical to TRBD1. The trim removed 5 bases at V and 0 bases at J, leaving 10 bases unmatched. Germline CDR1 is SEHNR and CDR2 is FQNEAQ (reference sequence). This CDR3 has 16 residues. CDR3 coding DNA: TGTGCCAGCAGCCCCACGTCGACAGGGCCCTCCTACGAGCAGTACTTC. It encodes CASSPTSTGPSYEQYF.

This chain connects TRBV28 to TRBJ1-4; possibly TRBD1 for D (6 bases). Deletions cut 5 bases from V and 0 bases from J, with 13 bases between. Germline CDR1 MDHEN, CDR2 SYDVKM. The CDR3 sequence is 16 residues long. The CDR3, as DNA: TGTGCCAGCAGTCCCAGGACAGCCCCAACTAATGAAAAACTGTTTTTT. Translating it yields CASSPRTAPTNEKLFF.

The chain employs TRBV7-6 and TRBJ2-7; TRBD1 agrees at 8 bases. J was trimmed by 3 bases and V by 1 base; bases with no gene match: 8. In germline, CDR1 is SGHVS, CDR2 FNYEAQ. CDR3 length: 16 residues. The CDR3: CASSLEAGGPFYEQYF. CDR3 sequence (DNA): TGTGCCAGCAGCTTAGAGGCAGGGGGCCCGTTCTACGAGCAGTACTTC.